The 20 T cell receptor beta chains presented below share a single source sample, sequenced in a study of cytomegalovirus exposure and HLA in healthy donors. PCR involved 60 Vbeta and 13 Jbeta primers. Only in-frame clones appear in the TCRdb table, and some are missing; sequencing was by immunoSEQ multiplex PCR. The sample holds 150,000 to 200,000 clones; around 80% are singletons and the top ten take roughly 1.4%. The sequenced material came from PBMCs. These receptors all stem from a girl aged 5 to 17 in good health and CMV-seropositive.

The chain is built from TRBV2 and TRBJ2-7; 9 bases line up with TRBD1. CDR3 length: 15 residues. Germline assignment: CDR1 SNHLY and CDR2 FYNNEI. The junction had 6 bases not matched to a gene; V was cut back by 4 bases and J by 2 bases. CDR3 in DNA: TGTGCCAGCAGTGGGGGGACAGGGCCAGCCTACGAGCAGTACTTC. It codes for CASSGGTGPAYEQYF.

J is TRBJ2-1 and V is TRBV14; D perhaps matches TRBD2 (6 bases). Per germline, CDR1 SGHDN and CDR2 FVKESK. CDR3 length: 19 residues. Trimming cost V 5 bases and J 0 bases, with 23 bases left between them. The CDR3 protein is CASSYDPGTSRSSYNEQFF. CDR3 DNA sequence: TGTGCCAGCAGCTACGACCCCGGGACTTCTAGGAGCTCCTACAATGAGCAGTTCTTC. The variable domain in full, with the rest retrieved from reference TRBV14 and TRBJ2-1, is EAGVTQFPSHSVIEKGQTVTLRCDPISGHDNLYWYRRVMGKEIKFLLHFVKESKQDESGMPNNRFLAERTGGTYSTLKVQPAELEDSGVYFCASSYDPGTSRSSYNEQFFGPGTRLTVL.

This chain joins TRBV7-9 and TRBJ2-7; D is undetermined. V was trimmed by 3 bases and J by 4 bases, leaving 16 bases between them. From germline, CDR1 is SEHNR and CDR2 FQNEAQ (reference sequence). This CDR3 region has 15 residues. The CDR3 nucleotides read TGTGCCAGCAGCTTTACCAGCGCCCTTGCTTACGAGCAGTACTTC. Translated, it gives CASSFTSALAYEQYF.

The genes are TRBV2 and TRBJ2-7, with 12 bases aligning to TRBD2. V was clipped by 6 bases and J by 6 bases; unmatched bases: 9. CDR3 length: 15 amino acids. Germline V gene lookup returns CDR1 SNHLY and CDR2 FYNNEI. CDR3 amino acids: CASRDLAGGPGEQYF. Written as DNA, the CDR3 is TGTGCCAGCAGGGACCTAGCGGGAGGGCCGGGCGAGCAGTACTTC. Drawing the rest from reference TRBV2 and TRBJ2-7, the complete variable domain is EPEVTQTPSHQVTQMGQEVILRCVPISNHLYFYWYRQILGQKVEFLVSFYNNEISEKSEIFDDQFSVERPDGSNFTLKIRSTKLEDSAMYFCASRDLAGGPGEQYFGPGTRLTVT.

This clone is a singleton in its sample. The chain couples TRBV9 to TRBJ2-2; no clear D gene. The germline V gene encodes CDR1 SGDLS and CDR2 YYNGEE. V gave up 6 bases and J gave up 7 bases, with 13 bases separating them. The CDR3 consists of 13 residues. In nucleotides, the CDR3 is TGTGCCAGCACAGCCGGATCGGGCGGGGAGCTGTTTTTT. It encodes CASTAGSGGELFF. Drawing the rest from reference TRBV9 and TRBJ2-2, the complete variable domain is DSGVTQTPKHLITATGQRVTLRCSPRSGDLSVYWYQQSLDQGLQFLIQYYNGEERAKGNILERFSAQQFPDLHSELNLSSLELGDSALYFCASTAGSGGELFFGEGSRLTVL.

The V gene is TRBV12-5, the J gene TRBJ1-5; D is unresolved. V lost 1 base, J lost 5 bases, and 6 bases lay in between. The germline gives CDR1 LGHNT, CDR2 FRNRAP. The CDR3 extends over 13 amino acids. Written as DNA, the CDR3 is TGTGCTAGTGGTTTGGCCGGTGATCAGCCCCAGCATTTT. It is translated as CASGLAGDQPQHF.

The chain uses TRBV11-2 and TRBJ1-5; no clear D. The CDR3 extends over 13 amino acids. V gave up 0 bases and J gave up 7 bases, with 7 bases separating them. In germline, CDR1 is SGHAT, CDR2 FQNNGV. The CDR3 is CASSLDRGQPQHF. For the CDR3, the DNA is TGTGCCAGCAGCTTAGATCGGGGACAGCCCCAGCATTTT.

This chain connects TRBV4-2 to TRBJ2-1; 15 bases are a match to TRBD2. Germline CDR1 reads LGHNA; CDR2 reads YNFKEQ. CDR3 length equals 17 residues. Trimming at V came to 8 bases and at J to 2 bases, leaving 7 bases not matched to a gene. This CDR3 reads CASRWTSGRAPYNEQFF. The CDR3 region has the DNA TGTGCCAGCCGCTGGACTAGCGGGAGGGCTCCCTACAATGAGCAGTTCTTC.

CDR3 region: CASSLDPGDTQYF. The DNA for the CDR3 is TGTGCCAGCAGCCTAGATCCCGGAGATACGCAGTATTTT. The chain has TRBV9 and TRBJ2-3; D unclear. Trimming shortened V by 4 bases and J by 5 bases, and 11 bases separated the two germline ends. The CDR3 covers 13 residues. Germline V CDR1 and CDR2: SGDLS, YYNGEE. Full variable domain (rest looked up from reference TRBV9 and TRBJ2-3): DSGVTQTPKHLITATGQRVTLRCSPRSGDLSVYWYQQSLDQGLQFLIQYYNGEERAKGNILERFSAQQFPDLHSELNLSSLELGDSALYFCASSLDPGDTQYFGPGTRLTVL.

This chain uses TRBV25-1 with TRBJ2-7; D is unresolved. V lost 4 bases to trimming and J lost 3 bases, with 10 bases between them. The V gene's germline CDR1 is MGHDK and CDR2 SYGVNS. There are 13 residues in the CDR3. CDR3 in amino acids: CASSGALGYEQYF. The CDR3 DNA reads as TGTGCCAGCAGTGGGGCGTTGGGCTACGAGCAGTACTTC.

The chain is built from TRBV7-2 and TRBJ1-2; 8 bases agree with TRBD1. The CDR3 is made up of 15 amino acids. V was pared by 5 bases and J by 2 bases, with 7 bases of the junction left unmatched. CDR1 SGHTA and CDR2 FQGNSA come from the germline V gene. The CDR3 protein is CASSKDRARNYGYTF. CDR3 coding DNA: TGTGCCAGCAGCAAGGACAGGGCAAGGAACTATGGCTACACCTTC.

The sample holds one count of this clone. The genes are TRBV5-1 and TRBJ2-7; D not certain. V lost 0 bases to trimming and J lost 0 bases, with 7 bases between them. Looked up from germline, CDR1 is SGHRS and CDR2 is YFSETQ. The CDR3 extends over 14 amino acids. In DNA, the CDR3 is TGCGCCAGCAGCTTGGACACCGACTCCTACGAGCAGTACTTC. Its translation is CASSLDTDSYEQYF.

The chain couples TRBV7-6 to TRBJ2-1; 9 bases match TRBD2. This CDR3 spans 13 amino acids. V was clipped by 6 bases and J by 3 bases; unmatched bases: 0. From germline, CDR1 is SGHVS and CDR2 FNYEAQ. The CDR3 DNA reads TGTGCCAGCAGTAGCGGGGGCTACAATGAGCAGTTCTTC. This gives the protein CASSSGGYNEQFF.

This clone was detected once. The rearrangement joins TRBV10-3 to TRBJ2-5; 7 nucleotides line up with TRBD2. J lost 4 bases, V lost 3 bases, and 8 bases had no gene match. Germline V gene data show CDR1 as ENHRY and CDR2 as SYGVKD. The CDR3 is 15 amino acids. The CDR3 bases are TGTGCCATCAGTGACCTGGGGGGGAGGGGAGAGACCCAGTACTTC. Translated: CAISDLGGRGETQYF.

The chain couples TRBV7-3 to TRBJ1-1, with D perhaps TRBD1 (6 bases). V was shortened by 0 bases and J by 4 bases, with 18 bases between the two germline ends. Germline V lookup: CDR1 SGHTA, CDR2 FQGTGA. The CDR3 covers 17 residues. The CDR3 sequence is CASSLTYSAGESTEAFF. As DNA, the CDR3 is TGTGCCAGCAGCTTAACGTATTCGGCAGGGGAAAGCACTGAAGCTTTCTTT. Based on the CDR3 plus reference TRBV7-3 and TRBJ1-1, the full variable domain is GAGVSQTPSNKVTEKGKYVELRCDPISGHTALYWYRQSLGQGPEFLIYFQGTGAADDSGLPNDRFFAVRPEGSVSTLKIQRTERGDSAVYLCASSLTYSAGESTEAFFGQGTRLTVV.

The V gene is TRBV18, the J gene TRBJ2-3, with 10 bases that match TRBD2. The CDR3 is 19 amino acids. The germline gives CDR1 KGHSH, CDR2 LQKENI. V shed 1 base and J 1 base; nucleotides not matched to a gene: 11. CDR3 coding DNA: TGTGCCAGCTCACCACGGACTAGCGGATACCCACGGGGCACAGATACGCAGTATTTT. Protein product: CASSPRTSGYPRGTDTQYF.

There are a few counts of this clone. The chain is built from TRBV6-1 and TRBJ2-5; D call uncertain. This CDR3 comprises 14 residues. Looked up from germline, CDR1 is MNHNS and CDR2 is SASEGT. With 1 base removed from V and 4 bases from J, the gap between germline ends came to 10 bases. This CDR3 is CASSEEILGETQYF. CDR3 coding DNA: TGTGCCAGCAGTGAAGAGATTCTAGGAGAGACCCAGTACTTC.

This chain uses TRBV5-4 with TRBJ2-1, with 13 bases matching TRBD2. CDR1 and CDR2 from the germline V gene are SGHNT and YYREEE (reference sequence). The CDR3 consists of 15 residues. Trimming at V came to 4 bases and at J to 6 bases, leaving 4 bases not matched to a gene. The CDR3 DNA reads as TGTGCCAGCAGCCGCACTAGCGGGAGGGTCAATGAGCAGTTCTTC. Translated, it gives CASSRTSGRVNEQFF.

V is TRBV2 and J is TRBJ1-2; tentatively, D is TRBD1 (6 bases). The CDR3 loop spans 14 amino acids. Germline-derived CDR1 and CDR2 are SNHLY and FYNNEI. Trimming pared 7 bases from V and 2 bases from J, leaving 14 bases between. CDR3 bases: TGTGCCAGCAAGGAGACAGGACAGAACTATGGCTACACCTTC. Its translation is CASKETGQNYGYTF. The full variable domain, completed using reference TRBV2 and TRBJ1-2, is EPEVTQTPSHQVTQMGQEVILRCVPISNHLYFYWYRQILGQKVEFLVSFYNNEISEKSEIFDDQFSVERPDGSNFTLKIRSTKLEDSAMYFCASKETGQNYGYTFGSGTRLTVV.

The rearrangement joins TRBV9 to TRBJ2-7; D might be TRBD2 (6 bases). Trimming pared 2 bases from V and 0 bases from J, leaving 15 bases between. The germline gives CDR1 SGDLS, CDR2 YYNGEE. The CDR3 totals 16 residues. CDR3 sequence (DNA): TGTGCCAGCAGCGTTCACCGGGACTCCCGCTCCTACGAGCAGTACTTC. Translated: CASSVHRDSRSYEQYF.